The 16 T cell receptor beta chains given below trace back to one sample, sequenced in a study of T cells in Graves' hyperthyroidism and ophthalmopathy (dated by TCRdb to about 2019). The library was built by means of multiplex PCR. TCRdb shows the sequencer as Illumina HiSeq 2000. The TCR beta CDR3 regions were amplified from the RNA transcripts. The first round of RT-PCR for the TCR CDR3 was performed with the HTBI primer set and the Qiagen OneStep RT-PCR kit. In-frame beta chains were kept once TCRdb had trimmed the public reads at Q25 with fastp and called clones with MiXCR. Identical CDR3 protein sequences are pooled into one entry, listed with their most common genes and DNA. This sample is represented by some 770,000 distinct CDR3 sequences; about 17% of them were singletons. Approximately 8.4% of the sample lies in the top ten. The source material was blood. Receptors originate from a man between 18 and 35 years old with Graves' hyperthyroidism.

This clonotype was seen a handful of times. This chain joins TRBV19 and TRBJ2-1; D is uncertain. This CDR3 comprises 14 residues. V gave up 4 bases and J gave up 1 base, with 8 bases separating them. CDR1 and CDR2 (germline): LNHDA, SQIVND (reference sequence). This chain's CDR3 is CASSTGLSYNEQFF. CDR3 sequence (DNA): TGTGCCAGTAGTACCGGCCTGTCCTACAATGAGCAGTTCTTC.

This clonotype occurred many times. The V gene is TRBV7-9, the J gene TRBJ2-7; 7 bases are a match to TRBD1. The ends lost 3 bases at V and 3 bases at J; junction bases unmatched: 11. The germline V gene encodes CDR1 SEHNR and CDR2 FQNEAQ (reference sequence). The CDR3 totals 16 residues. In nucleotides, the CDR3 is TGTGCCAGCAGCTTCTACAGGGGCTCCCCATTCTACGAGCAGTACTTC. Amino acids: CASSFYRGSPFYEQYF.

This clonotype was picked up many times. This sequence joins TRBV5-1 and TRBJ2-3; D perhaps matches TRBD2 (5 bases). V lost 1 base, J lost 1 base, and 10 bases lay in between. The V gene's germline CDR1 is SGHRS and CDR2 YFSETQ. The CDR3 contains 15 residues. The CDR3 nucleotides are TGCGCCAGCAGCTTGCGACTATACGGCACAGATACGCAGTATTTT. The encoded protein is CASSLRLYGTDTQYF.

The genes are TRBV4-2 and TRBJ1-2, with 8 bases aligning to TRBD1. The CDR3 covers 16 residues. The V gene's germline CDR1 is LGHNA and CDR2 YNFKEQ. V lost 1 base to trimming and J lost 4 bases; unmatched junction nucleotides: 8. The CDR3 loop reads CASSQALTGAGYGYTF. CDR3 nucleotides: TGTGCCAGCAGCCAAGCTTTGACAGGGGCGGGCTATGGCTACACCTTC.

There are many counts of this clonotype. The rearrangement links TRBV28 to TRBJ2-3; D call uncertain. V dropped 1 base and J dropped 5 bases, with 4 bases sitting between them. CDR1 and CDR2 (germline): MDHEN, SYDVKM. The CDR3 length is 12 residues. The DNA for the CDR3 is TGTGCCAGCAGTTTATATAGAGATACGCAGTATTTT. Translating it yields CASSLYRDTQYF.

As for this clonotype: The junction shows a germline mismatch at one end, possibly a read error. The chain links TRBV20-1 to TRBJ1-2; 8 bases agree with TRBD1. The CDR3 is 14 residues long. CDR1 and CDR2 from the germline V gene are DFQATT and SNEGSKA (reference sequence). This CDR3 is CGANFPGGSYGYTF. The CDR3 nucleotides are TGCGGTGCTAACTTTCCAGGGGGCAGCTATGGCTACACCTTC.

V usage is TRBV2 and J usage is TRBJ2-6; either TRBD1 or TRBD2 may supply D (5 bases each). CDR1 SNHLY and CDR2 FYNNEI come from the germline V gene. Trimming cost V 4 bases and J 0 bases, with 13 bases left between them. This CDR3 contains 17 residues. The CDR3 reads CASSAGAVSSGANVLTF. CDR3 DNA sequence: TGTGCCAGCAGTGCCGGGGCCGTAAGCTCTGGGGCCAACGTCCTGACTTTC.

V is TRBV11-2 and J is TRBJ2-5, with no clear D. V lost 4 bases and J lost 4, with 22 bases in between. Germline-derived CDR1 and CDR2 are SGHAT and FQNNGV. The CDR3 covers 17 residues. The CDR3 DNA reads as TGTGCCAGCAGCTACCCTCTTTCAGGCTGGTATCGAGAGACCCAGTACTTC. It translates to CASSYPLSGWYRETQYF. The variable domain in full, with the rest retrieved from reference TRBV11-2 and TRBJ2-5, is EAGVAQSPRYKIIEKRQSVAFWCNPISGHATLYWYQQILGQGPKLLIQFQNNGVVDDSQLPKDRFSAERLKGVDSTLKIQPAKLEDSAVYLCASSYPLSGWYRETQYFGPGTRLLVL.

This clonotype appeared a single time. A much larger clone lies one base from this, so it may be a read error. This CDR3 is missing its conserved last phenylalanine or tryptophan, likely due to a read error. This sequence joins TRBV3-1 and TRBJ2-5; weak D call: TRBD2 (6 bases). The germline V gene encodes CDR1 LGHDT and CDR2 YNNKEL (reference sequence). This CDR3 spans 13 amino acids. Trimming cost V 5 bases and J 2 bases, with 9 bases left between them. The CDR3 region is CASSGTYQETQYL. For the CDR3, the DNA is TGTGCCAGCAGCGGGACTTATCAAGAGACCCAGTACCTC.

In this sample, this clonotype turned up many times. The CDR3 spells CASGSAGGLDIQYF. As DNA, the CDR3 is TGTGCCAGCGGATCAGCGGGAGGGCTTGACATTCAGTACTTC. The chain is built from TRBV28 and TRBJ2-4, with 10 bases fitting TRBD2. The germline V gene has CDR1 MDHEN and CDR2 SYDVKM. The V segment lost 8 bases and the J segment 8 bases; nucleotides outside the gene matches: 9. This CDR3 has 14 residues.

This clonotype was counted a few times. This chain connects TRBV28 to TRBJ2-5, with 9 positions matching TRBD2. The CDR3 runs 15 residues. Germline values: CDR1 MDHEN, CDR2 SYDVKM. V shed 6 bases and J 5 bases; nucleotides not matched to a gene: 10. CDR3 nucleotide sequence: TGTGCCAGCAGATCGACTAGCGGAAAAACGGAGACCCAGTACTTC. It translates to CASRSTSGKTETQYF.

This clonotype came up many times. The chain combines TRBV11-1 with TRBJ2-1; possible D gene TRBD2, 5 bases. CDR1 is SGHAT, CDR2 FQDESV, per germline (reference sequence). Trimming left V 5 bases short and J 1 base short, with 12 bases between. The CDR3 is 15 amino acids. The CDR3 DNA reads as TGTGCCAGCAGCCCATGGACTGGTTCCTACAATGAGCAGTTCTTC. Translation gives CASSPWTGSYNEQFF.

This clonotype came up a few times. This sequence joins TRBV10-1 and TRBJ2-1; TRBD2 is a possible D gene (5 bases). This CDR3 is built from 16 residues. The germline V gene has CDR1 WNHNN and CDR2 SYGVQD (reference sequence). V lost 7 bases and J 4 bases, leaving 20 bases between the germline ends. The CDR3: CASTPGSSLGYNEQFF. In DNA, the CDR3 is TGCGCCAGCACCCCTGGGAGTTCCCTCGGATACAATGAGCAGTTCTTC.

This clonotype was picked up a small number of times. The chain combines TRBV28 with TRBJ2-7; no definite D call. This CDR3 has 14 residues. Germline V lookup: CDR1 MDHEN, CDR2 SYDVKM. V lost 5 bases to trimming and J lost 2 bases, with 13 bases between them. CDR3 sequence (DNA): TGTGCCAGCAGTCAAGTCCCGGACCCCTACGAGCAGTACTTC. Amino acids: CASSQVPDPYEQYF.

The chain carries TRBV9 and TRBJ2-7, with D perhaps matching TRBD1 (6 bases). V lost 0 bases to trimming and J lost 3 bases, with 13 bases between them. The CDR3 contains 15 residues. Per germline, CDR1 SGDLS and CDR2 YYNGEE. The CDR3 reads CASSVGGRGGYEQYF. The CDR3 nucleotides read TGTGCCAGCAGCGTAGGAGGCAGGGGTGGCTACGAGCAGTACTTC.

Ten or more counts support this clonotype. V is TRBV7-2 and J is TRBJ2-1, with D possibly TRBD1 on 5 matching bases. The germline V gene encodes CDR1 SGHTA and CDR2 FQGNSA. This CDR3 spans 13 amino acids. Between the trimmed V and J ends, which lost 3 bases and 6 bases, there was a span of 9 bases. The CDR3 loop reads CASSFARANEQFF. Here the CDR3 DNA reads TGTGCCAGCAGCTTCGCCAGGGCCAATGAGCAGTTCTTC.